This passage covers 7 T cell receptor beta chains from one sample sequenced in a study of blood T cell repertoires in COVID-19. Sequenced by immunoSEQ multiplex PCR; TCRdb stores in-frame clones only, minus some. The sample yields about 250,000 clones, 80% to 95% seen once. Sequenced input: PBMCs or T cells enriched from blood (not recorded which). All receptors derive from a woman between 18 and 30 years old who had recovered from COVID-19.

In the case of this clone: An end of the junction does not agree with germline; a read error may underlie this. V gene TRBV3-1 (or the pseudogene TRBV3-2) combines with J gene TRBJ1-4; TRBD1 agrees at 9 bases. The germline gives CDR1 LGHDT, CDR2 YNNKEL (reference sequence). The CDR3 has 16 residues. The CDR3 spells CANSHNTGGRREKLFF. CDR3 bases: TGTGCCAACAGCCATAACACAGGGGGCCGGCGAGAAAAACTGTTTTTT.

This clone was found a few times. The CDR3, as DNA: TGTGCCAGCAGTAGAGGGGGTACGGGTCAGCCCCAGCATTTT. Translating it yields CASSRGGTGQPQHF. This chain links TRBV6-5 with TRBJ1-5, with D possibly being TRBD1 (6 bases). Germline loops: CDR1 MNHEY, CDR2 SVGAGI. The CDR3 extends over 14 amino acids. Trimming pared 5 bases from V and 6 bases from J, leaving 14 bases between.

This chain joins TRBV7-8 and TRBJ1-1, with D perhaps TRBD1 (6 bases). This CDR3 region has 13 residues. The germline gives CDR1 SGHVS, CDR2 FQNEAQ. V was clipped by 3 bases and J by 5 bases, with 10 bases between them. Written as DNA, the CDR3 is TGTGCCAGCAGCTTCGTTAGGGGGACTGAAGCTTTCTTT. Translating it yields CASSFVRGTEAFF.

With respect to this clone: Other DNA sequences in the sample encode the same CDR3. CDR3 residues: CASSAVGNYGYTF. The DNA of the CDR3 is TGTGCCAGCAGTGCAGTCGGGAACTATGGCTACACCTTC. The rearrangement links TRBV27 to TRBJ1-2; D is undetermined. Germline lookup yields CDR1 MNHEY and CDR2 SMNVEV (reference sequence). The CDR3 is 13 amino acids. Trimming cost V 5 bases and J 2 bases, with 9 bases left between them.

The chain carries TRBV7-9 and TRBJ1-1, with 9 bases matching TRBD1. Germline V lookup: CDR1 SEHNR, CDR2 FQNEAQ (reference sequence). Losses at the gene ends were 6 bases for V and 4 bases for J; bases not matched to a gene: 3. This CDR3 has 13 residues. CDR3 protein: CASRDRGGTEAFF. The CDR3, as DNA: TGTGCCAGCAGGGACAGGGGAGGCACTGAAGCTTTCTTT.

The rearrangement uses TRBV27 and TRBJ2-7; possible D gene TRBD1, 5 bases. The CDR3 contains 14 residues. The germline V gene has CDR1 MNHEY and CDR2 SMNVEV (reference sequence). V was cut by 4 bases and J by 1 base, with 11 bases left in between. The CDR3 DNA follows: TGTGCCAGCAGTTACAGGCCTCAATCCTACGAGCAGTACTTC. Translating it yields CASSYRPQSYEQYF.

The CDR3 sequence: CASSKEAAEYSNQPQHF. Here the CDR3 DNA reads TGTGCCAGCAGCAAAGAAGCGGCAGAGTATAGCAATCAGCCCCAGCATTTT. This chain links TRBV21-1 with TRBJ1-5. TRBV21-1 is classified as a pseudogene. CDR3 length: 17 residues.